The source of this TCR beta chain is a study of T cell responses to AZD1222 COVID-19 vaccine. For the study at large: Pooling of second doses given at about 4 or about 12 weeks was done.

The data were produced by immunoSEQ multiplex PCR, yet TCRdb's version contains in-frame clones alone and is incomplete. The table has some 120,000 clones, 80% to 90% seen once. The CDR3 is 15 amino acids. V lost 6 bases, J lost 0 bases, and 12 bases lay in between. CDR1 LNHDA and CDR2 SQIVND come from the germline V gene (reference sequence). About this clone: Its specificity is not known.

Findings of the study overall: Unmutated variant regions are reportedly targeted by nearly half of spike-specific TCRs. CD4 TCRs linked to vaccination spanned spike, dominating at 160-218 and 743-854. Following two doses of AZD1222, Spike-specific TCR breadth and depth rose.

The chain links TRBV19 to TRBJ1-3; a possible D gene is TRBD1 (5 bases). The receptor was isolated from an adult in good health. The source material was peripheral blood, sampled on day 0 of AZD1222 vaccination. Here the CDR3 reads CASRGTWSSGNTIYF. The DNA for the CDR3 is TGTGCCAGTAGGGGGACTTGGTCCTCTGGAAACACCATATATTTT.